These T cell receptor beta chains were read from a single sample in a study of high-grade serous ovarian cancer treatment subgroups. Produced via immunoSEQ multiplex PCR; TCRdb's table is partial and in-frame only. The sample gives about 7,700 clones, 70% to 85% of which show up once; 5.8% is in the top ten. Sequencing was performed on tumor tissue. These receptors all stem from a human donor with high-grade serous ovarian cancer. CDR3s leave out the opening cysteine and the closing phenylalanine or tryptophan. D genes are given only for firm matches.

j_call v_call cdr3_length d_call cdr3_aa
TRBJ1-1 TRBV30 13 TRBD1 AWSSGRGKMTEAF
TRBJ2-2 TRBV6-5 13 TRBD2 ASTLAGARTGELF
TRBJ2-2 TRBV7-9 14 TRBD1 ASSSRDRGRPGELF
TRBJ1-1 TRBV27 11 . ASSFWADTEAF
TRBJ1-1 TRBV10-3 13 . AISFAQGRNTEAF
TRBJ2-3 TRBV11-2 11 . ASSSKRVDTQY
TRBJ2-5 TRBV5-4 13 TRBD1 ASSNRQGAAETQY
TRBJ2-1 TRBV6-6 10 . ASSYGAGEQF
TRBJ1-1 TRBV7-9 12 . ASSLEIQVPEAF
TRBJ2-7 TRBV7-2 10 . ASSLRLHEQY
TRBJ1-1 TRBV19 13 . ASSIGSRLNTEAF
TRBJ1-3 TRBV25-1 12 . ASRQIIFPDTIY